The sequence of this T cell receptor beta chain was determined in a study of T-cell reconstitution after alpha-beta-depleted transplantation in children. Whole-study findings and limits: The main origin of T-cell counts and diversity one year after transplant was newly produced T cells. Alpha-beta T cells present about two months after transplant were reported to originate from several hundred expanded graft clones. High day-60 TCRbeta diversity in some patients came from surviving recipient T cells and thymic progenitors.

CDR1 and CDR2 from the germline V gene are SGHRS and YFSETQ. V lost 5 bases to trimming and J lost 6 bases, with 19 bases between them. The CDR3 spans 15 residues. A TCRbeta library incorporating unique molecular identifiers was prepared. A single record per CDR3 protein comes from TCRdb applying MiXCR to the PCR reads. Of roughly 500,000 distinct CDR3 sequences listed, about 10% are singletons. The sample holds many counts of this clonotype. As yet, its antigen is unknown. This chain joins TRBV5-1 and TRBJ2-3, with D possibly being TRBD1 or TRBD2 (5 bases each). The TCR was taken from a child aged 2-15 years with inherited bone marrow failure, due to receive a stem cell transplant. This material consisted of PBMCs, taken before TCRalphabeta/CD19-depleted stem cell transplant. Written as DNA, the CDR3 is TGCGCCAGCAGTTTCGGGACCCATAACCGGGATACGCAGTATTTT. Protein sequence: CASSFGTHNRDTQYF.